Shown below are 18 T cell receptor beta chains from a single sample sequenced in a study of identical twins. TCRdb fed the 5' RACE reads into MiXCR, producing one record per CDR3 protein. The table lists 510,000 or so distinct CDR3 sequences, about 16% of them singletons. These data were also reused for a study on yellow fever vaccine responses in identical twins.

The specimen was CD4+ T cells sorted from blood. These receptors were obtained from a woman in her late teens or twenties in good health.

The CDR3 sequence is CASSQVLPTGELFF. As DNA, the CDR3 is TGCGCCAGCAGCCAAGTTCTCCCCACCGGGGAGCTGTTTTTT. V gene TRBV4-1 combines with J gene TRBJ2-2, with D hard to call. V was shortened by 1 base and J by 4 bases, with 7 bases between the two germline ends. The CDR3 extends over 14 amino acids. CDR1 is MGHRA, CDR2 YSYEKL, per germline.

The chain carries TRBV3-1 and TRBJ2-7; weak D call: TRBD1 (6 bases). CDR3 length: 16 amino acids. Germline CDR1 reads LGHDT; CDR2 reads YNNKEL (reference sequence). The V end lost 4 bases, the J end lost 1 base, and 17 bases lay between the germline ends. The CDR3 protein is CASSRRPGDPSYEQYF. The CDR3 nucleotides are TGTGCCAGCAGCCGAAGACCAGGGGACCCGTCCTACGAGCAGTACTTC.

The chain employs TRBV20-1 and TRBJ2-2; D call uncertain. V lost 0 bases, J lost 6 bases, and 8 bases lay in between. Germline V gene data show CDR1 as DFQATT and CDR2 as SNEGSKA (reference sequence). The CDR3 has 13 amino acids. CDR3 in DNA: TGCAGTGCTAGAGATCTAGGATCCGGGGAGCTGTTTTTT. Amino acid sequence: CSARDLGSGELFF.

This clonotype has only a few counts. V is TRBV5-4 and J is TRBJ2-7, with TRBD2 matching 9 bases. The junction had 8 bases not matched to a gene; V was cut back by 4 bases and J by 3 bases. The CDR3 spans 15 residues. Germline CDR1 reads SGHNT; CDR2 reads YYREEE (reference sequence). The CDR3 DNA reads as TGTGCCAGCAGCCCAGATAGCGGGAGTTACTACGAGCAGTACTTC. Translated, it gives CASSPDSGSYYEQYF.

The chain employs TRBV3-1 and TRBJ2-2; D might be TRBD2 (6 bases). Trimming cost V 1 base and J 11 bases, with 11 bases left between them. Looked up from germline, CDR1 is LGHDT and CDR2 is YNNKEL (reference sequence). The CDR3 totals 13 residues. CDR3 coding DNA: TGTGCCAGCAGCCAAGGGAGGGCCATTGAGCTGTTTTTT. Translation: CASSQGRAIELFF. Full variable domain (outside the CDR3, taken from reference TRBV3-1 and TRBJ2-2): DTAVSQTPKYLVTQMGNDKSIKCEQNLGHDTMYWYKQDSKKFLKIMFSYNNKELIINETVPNRFSPKSPDKAHLNLHINSLELGDSAVYFCASSQGRAIELFFGEGSRLTVL.

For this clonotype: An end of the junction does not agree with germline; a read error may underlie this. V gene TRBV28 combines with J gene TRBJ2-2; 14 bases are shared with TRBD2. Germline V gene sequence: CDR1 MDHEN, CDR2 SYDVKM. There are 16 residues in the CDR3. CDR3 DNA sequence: TGTGCCAGCAGTCTATGGACTAGCGGGAGGACCGGGGAGCTGTTTTTT. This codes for CASSLWTSGRTGELFF.

CDR3 region: CASTPLKGGTDTQYF. For the CDR3, the DNA is TGTGCCAGCACCCCCTTGAAGGGGGGCACAGATACGCAGTATTTT. The chain couples TRBV6-1 to TRBJ2-3; a weak D match, TRBD1 (6 bases). V lost 7 bases and J lost 1, with 15 bases in between. Germline V CDR1 and CDR2: MNHNS, SASEGT. This CDR3 spans 15 amino acids.

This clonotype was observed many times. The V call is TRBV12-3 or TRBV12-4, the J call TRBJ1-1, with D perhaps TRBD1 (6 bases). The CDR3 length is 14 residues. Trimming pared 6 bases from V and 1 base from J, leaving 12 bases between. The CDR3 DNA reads TGTGCCAGCAGCCAGGTGACAGGGAACACTGAAGCTTTCTTT. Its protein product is CASSQVTGNTEAFF.

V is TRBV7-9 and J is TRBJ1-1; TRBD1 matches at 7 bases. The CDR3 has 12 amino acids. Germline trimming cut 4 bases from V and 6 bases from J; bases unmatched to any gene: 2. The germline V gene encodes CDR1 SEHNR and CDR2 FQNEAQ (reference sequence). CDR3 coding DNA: TGTGCCAGCAGCTCACAGGGGCCTGAAGCTTTCTTT. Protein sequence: CASSSQGPEAFF.

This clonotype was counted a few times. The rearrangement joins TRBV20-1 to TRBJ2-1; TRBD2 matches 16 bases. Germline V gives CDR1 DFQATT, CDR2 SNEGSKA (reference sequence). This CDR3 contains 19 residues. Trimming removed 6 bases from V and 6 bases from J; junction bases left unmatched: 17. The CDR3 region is CSAPRGTSGGVLYGNEQFF. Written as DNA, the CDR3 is TGCAGTGCCCCCCGGGGGACTAGCGGGGGGGTGTTGTATGGCAATGAGCAGTTCTTC.

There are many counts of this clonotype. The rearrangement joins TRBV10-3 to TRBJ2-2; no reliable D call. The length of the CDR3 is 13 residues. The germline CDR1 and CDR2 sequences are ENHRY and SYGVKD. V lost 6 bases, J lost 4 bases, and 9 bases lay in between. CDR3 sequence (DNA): TGTGCCATCAGCGGCCCTAGCACCGGGGAGCTGTTTTTT. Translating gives CAISGPSTGELFF.

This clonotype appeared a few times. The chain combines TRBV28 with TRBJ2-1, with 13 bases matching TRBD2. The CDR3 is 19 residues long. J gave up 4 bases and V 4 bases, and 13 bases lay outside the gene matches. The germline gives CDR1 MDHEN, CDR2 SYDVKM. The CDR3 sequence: CASSSRGLAGSGPYNEQFF. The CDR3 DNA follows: TGTGCCAGCAGTTCCCGGGGACTAGCGGGAAGCGGTCCATACAATGAGCAGTTCTTC.

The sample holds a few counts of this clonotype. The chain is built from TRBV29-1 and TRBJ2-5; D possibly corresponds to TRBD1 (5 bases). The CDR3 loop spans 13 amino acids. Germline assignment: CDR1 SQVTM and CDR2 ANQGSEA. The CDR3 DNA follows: TGCACCGCCCATGGCAGGGCGCAAGAGACCCAGTACTTC. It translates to CTAHGRAQETQYF.

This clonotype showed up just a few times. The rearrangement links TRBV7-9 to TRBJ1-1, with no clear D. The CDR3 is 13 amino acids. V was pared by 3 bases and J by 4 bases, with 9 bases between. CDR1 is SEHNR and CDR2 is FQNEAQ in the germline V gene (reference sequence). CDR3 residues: CASSFGLGTEAFF. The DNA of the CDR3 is TGTGCCAGCAGCTTTGGGCTAGGCACTGAAGCTTTCTTT.

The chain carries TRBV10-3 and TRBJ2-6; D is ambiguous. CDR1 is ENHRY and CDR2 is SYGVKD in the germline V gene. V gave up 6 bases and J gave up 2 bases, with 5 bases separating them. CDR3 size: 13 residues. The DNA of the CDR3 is TGTGCCATCAGCCCCGCTGGGGCCAACGTCCTGACTTTC. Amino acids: CAISPAGANVLTF.

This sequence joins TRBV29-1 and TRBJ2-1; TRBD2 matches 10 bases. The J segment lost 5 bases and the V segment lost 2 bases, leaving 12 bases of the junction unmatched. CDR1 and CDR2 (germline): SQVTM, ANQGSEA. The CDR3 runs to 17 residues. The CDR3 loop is CSVEYLAGASFNNEQFF. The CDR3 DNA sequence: TGCAGCGTTGAATATCTAGCGGGGGCTTCTTTTAACAATGAGCAGTTCTTC.

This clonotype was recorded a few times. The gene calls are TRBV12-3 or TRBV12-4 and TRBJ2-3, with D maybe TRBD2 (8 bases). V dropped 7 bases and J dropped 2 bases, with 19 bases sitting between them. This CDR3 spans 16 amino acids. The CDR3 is CASTRGAGGPTDTQYF. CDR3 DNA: TGTGCCAGCACCAGGGGGGCGGGGGGACCCACAGATACGCAGTATTTT.

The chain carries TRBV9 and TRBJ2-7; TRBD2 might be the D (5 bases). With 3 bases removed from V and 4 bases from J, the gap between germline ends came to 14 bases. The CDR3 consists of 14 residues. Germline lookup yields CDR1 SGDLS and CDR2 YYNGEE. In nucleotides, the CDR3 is TGTGCCAGCAGCGGACGCTTCGGGGATTACGAGCAGTACGTC. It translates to CASSGRFGDYEQYV.